The rows below give T cell receptor beta chains drawn from one sample of a study of beta chain features in type 1 diabetes. Using immunoSEQ multiplex PCR, the repertoire was profiled, and TCRdb retains in-frame clones only, with some absent. The top ten clones hold roughly 0.015% of a sample with a few hundred thousand clones, around an eighth of them seen once. Sequencing used naive CD4+ T cells from blood. These receptors originate from a woman aged 18-35 years with type 1 diabetes. CDR3s include the opening cysteine and the closing phenylalanine or tryptophan. A D gene is named only where the DNA matches it firmly. Expanded clones get a size class; other rows say once, few or many, or leave the size out.

V gene,D gene,CDR3 length,J gene,clone size,CDR3 protein,CDR3 DNA
TRBV9,-,15,TRBJ2-5,-,CASSVAYRLQETQYF,TGTGCCAGCAGCGTAGCTTACAGGTTGCAAGAGACCCAGTACTTC
TRBV18,-,15,TRBJ1-2,-,CASSPSGDASYGYTF,TGTGCCAGCTCACCCAGCGGAGACGCTAGCTATGGCTACACCTTC
TRBV7-3,TRBD2,16,TRBJ2-1,few,CASSLRGRASYNEQFF,TGTGCCAGCAGCTTAAGGGGGAGGGCCTCCTACAATGAGCAGTTCTTC
TRBV11-2,-,11,TRBJ2-2,-,CALRGTGELFF,TGTGCCCTTAGGGGGACCGGGGAGCTGTTTTTT
TRBV28,-,16,TRBJ1-1,few,CASRSHPQGLNTEAFF,TGTGCCAGCAGATCCCATCCACAGGGTCTGAACACTGAAGCTTTCTTT
TRBV30,TRBD1,14,TRBJ2-1,few,CAWSVGTGRYEQFF,TGTGCCTGGAGTGTAGGGACAGGAAGGTATGAGCAGTTCTTC
TRBV5-1,TRBD1,14,TRBJ2-5,-,CASSLLTGQETQYF,TGCGCCAGCAGCTTATTGACAGGGCAAGAGACCCAGTACTTC
TRBV7-6,-,14,TRBJ1-2,few,CASSPNWQGYGYTF,TGTGCCAGCAGCCCGAACTGGCAGGGATATGGCTACACCTTC
TRBV10-3,TRBD2,16,TRBJ2-3,few,CAISGTTSGNTDTQYF,TGTGCCATCAGTGGCACGACTAGCGGGAACACAGATACGCAGTATTTT
TRBV7-2,-,15,TRBJ2-3,-,CASSSRPASTDTQYF,TGTGCCAGCAGCTCTAGGCCGGCTAGCACAGATACGCAGTATTTT
TRBV18,TRBD2,15,TRBJ2-7,-,CASSPGTSGTYEQYF,TGTGCCAGCTCACCAGGGACTAGCGGCACCTACGAGCAGTACTTC
TRBV27,TRBD2,17,TRBJ2-7,few,CASSLWPSGSTPYEQYF,TGTGCCAGCAGTTTATGGCCTAGCGGGAGTACCCCCTACGAGCAGTACTTC
TRBV7-9,TRBD1,15,TRBJ2-1,-,CASFILGTGYNEQFF,TGTGCCAGCTTTATATTAGGGACAGGTTACAATGAGCAGTTCTTC
TRBV19,TRBD2,15,TRBJ2-1,few,CASSRGTSGRGEQFF,TGTGCCAGTAGTAGAGGGACTAGCGGGAGAGGGGAGCAGTTCTTC
TRBV4-2,TRBD2,14,TRBJ2-1,few,CANQAGALHNEQFF,TGTGCCAACCAAGCGGGAGCACTCCACAATGAGCAGTTCTTC
TRBV19,-,14,TRBJ2-3,few,CASEIGGSTDTQYF,TGTGCCAGCGAAATCGGAGGAAGCACAGATACGCAGTATTTT
TRBV2,-,12,TRBJ1-5,-,CASSAPAGILHF,TGTGCCAGCAGTGCTCCTGCAGGTATCCTACATTTT
TRBV27,-,13,TRBJ1-2,-,CASSEDSLYGYTF,TGTGCCAGCAGCGAGGACAGCCTCTATGGCTACACCTTC
TRBV5-1,TRBD2,15,TRBJ2-3,few,CASSLRTSGTDTQYF,TGCGCCAGCAGCTTGAGGACTAGCGGCACAGATACGCAGTATTTT
TRBV15,-,13,TRBJ2-1,-,CATSRGGETQQFF,TGTGCCACCAGCAGAGGGGGGGAAACTCAGCAGTTCTTC
TRBV7-8,-,16,TRBJ2-1,few,CASSPESGTPYNEQFF,TGTGCCAGCAGCCCCGAGAGCGGGACACCTTACAATGAGCAGTTCTTC
TRBV27,-,15,TRBJ1-2,few,CASSSLGGGSYGYTF,TGTGCCAGCAGTTCCCTGGGCGGGGGCAGCTATGGCTACACCTTC
TRBV10-3,-,14,TRBJ2-7,-,CAISEGLTYYEQYF,TGTGCCATCAGTGAGGGACTTACATACTACGAGCAGTACTTC
TRBV6-1,-,12,TRBJ2-3,-,CASSPSSDTQYF,TGTGCCAGCAGCCCTAGCTCAGATACGCAGTATTTT
TRBV7-9,TRBD1,19,TRBJ1-2,-,CASSLRPGTGGFLSYGYTF,TGTGCCAGCAGCCTCCGGCCAGGGACAGGGGGCTTTTTATCCTATGGCTACACCTTC
TRBV4-3,TRBD2,19,TRBJ2-1,-,CASSQEGVAGTSGRGEQFF,TGCGCCAGCAGCCAAGAGGGGGTGGCGGGGACTAGCGGGAGGGGTGAGCAGTTCTTC
TRBV6-6,-,14,TRBJ2-1,few,CASSYGRGGDEQFF,TGTGCCAGCAGTTACGGAAGGGGAGGCGATGAGCAGTTCTTC
TRBV4-3,-,14,TRBJ1-2,-,CASSPSGSNYGYTF,TGCGCCAGCAGCCCGTCCGGTTCGAACTATGGCTACACCTTC